The 28 T cell receptor beta chains in this list originate from one sample, sequenced in a study of blood T cells in healthy people across ages. A second about 7 to 11 cycle PCR used barcoded and J-beta primers. TCRdb used MiXCR to reprocess the 5' RACE reads, holding one entry per CDR3 protein. Of about 730,000 distinct CDR3 sequences listed, roughly 45% were seen once; the top ten hold 20% to 25%. Sequencing used blood. These receptors were obtained from a woman between 55 and 75 years old in good health.

The chain combines TRBV5-1 with TRBJ2-5, with D perhaps TRBD2 (5 bases). The germline gives CDR1 SGHRS, CDR2 YFSETQ. Deletions cut 2 bases from V and 5 bases from J, with 10 bases between. This CDR3 is 13 amino acids long. CDR3 bases: TGCGCCAGCAGCTTAATGAGGGAGGAGACCCAGTACTTC. This translates into CASSLMREETQYF.

The rearrangement links TRBV5-1 to TRBJ2-1, with unresolved D. The germline V gene encodes CDR1 SGHRS and CDR2 YFSETQ. V dropped 0 bases and J dropped 2 bases, with 9 bases sitting between them. CDR3 size: 15 residues. The CDR3 region has the DNA TGCGCCAGCAGCTTGGCGGCTTCTCCCTACAATGAGCAGTTCTTC. Amino acid sequence: CASSLAASPYNEQFF.

The chain joins TRBV20-1 to TRBJ2-7; 7 positions match TRBD2. The J segment lost 3 bases and the V segment lost 4 bases, leaving 15 bases of the junction unmatched. The CDR3 covers 16 residues. Germline V CDR1 and CDR2: DFQATT, SNEGSKA (reference sequence). CDR3 region: CSAIPVMAGAFYEQYF. CDR3 nucleotides: TGCAGTGCTATTCCGGTGATGGCGGGAGCTTTCTACGAGCAGTACTTC.

This clonotype showed up just a few times. The chain links TRBV5-1 to TRBJ1-1; the D is unclear. V lost 4 bases and J 2 bases, leaving 12 bases between the germline ends. The CDR3 loop spans 14 amino acids. Germline V lookup: CDR1 SGHRS, CDR2 YFSETQ. The CDR3 DNA sequence: TGCGCCAGCAGCCCCAAACAGCTCAACACTGAAGCTTTCTTT. This codes for CASSPKQLNTEAFF.

Ten or more counts support this clonotype. The rearrangement links TRBV29-1 to TRBJ1-2; 9 nucleotides line up with TRBD1. CDR1 SQVTM and CDR2 ANQGSEA come from the germline V gene. This CDR3 is built from 12 residues. Trimming took 4 bases from V and 6 from J; bases not matched to a gene: 3. CDR3 region: CSVVWDRDGYTF. The CDR3 coding sequence is TGCAGCGTTGTATGGGACAGGGATGGCTACACCTTC.

The chain recombines TRBV20-1 with TRBJ2-5, with TRBD2 identical over 12 bases. In germline, CDR1 is DFQATT, CDR2 SNEGSKA (reference sequence). The CDR3 has 15 residues. V gave up 6 bases and J gave up 5 bases; unmatched junction bases: 10. The DNA of the CDR3 is TGCAGTGCGAGACTAGCGGGAGATTATTTGGAGACCCAGTACTTC. Protein product: CSARLAGDYLETQYF.

This clonotype was picked up a small number of times. The chain employs TRBV3-1 and TRBJ2-5, with 14 bases lining up with TRBD2. This CDR3 has 15 residues. Germline CDR1 LGHDT, CDR2 YNNKEL (reference sequence). V trimming: 4 bases; J trimming: 11 bases; junction bases outside the gene matches: 9. CDR3 protein: CASSRLAGGPNEQYF. In DNA form, the CDR3 reads TGTGCCAGCAGCCGACTAGCGGGAGGGCCCAATGAGCAGTACTTC.

The chain couples TRBV7-2 to TRBJ2-1; TRBD1 is a possible D gene (5 bases). Trimming shortened V by 8 bases and J by 7 bases, and 27 bases separated the two germline ends. CDR1 and CDR2 from the germline V gene are SGHTA and FQGNSA. The CDR3 runs 17 residues. CDR3 sequence: CASSRQSGQGALNEQFF. The CDR3, as DNA: TGTGCCAGCTCGCGGCAATCCGGGCAGGGTGCCTTGAATGAGCAGTTCTTC.

The chain has TRBV12-3 or TRBV12-4 and TRBJ1-2; 9 bases align to TRBD1. V was clipped by 6 bases and J by 8 bases; unmatched bases: 10. The CDR3 runs 14 residues. This CDR3 reads CASSPGQGLGGYTF. CDR3 DNA: TGTGCCAGCAGCCCGGGACAGGGCCTAGGAGGCTACACCTTC.

Concerning this clonotype: A much larger clonotype is one base distant, so this may be a read error. The chain recombines TRBV29-1 with TRBJ2-3, with D perhaps TRBD2 (5 bases). The CDR3 consists of 14 residues. CDR1 is SQVTM, CDR2 ANQGSEA, per germline. The CDR3 DNA follows: TGCAGCCTCGGCGGCGGGTCTAGCACAGATATGCAGTATTTT. Protein: CSLGGGSSTDMQYF.

This clonotype appeared a few times. J is TRBJ1-6 and V is TRBV7-9; D ambiguous. Trimming stripped 10 bases from V and 12 bases from J, with 22 bases between. The CDR3 runs to 14 residues. Germline V gene lookup returns CDR1 SEHNR and CDR2 FQNEAQ (reference sequence). Written as DNA, the CDR3 is TGTGCCACCGCATCGTGGCAGTCTGAAAAACCCCTCCACTTT. Amino acids: CATASWQSEKPLHF.

With regard to this clonotype: This could be a read error, since a much larger clone is one nucleotide away. The chain uses TRBV12-3 or TRBV12-4 and TRBJ2-7, with D perhaps TRBD1 (5 bases). This CDR3 comprises 14 residues. The CDR3 protein is CTSRVSGLWYEQYF. CDR3 DNA sequence: TGTACCAGCAGAGTTTCAGGGTTATGGTACGAGCAGTACTTC.

This chain uses TRBV6-5 with TRBJ1-2; 9 positions agree with TRBD1. The CDR3 totals 14 residues. Per the germline V gene, CDR1 is MNHEY and CDR2 is SVGAGI. J was trimmed by 7 bases and V by 6 bases; bases with no gene match: 9. CDR3 nucleotides: TGTGCCAGCAGAAATCCGGGACAGGGTCGTGGCTACACCTTC. Protein: CASRNPGQGRGYTF.

The rearrangement uses TRBV29-1 and TRBJ2-3; D possibly uses TRBD1 or TRBD2 (5 bases each). The V end was cut by 4 bases, the J end by 6 bases, with 20 bases between. CDR1 and CDR2 from the germline V gene are SQVTM and ANQGSEA. The length of the CDR3 is 15 residues. The CDR3 loop reads CSVVRAGASTDTQYF. The CDR3 region has the DNA TGCAGCGTTGTCAGGGCGGGCGCATCCACGGATACGCAGTATTTT.

This chain joins TRBV4-2 and TRBJ2-7; 9 bases fit TRBD2. The germline V gene encodes CDR1 LGHNA and CDR2 YNFKEQ. The CDR3 length is 16 residues. J gave up 1 base and V 3 bases, and 7 bases lay outside the gene matches. CDR3 sequence: CASSHPTSGLSYEQYF. The CDR3 nucleotides are TGTGCCAGCAGCCACCCTACTAGCGGGCTTTCCTACGAGCAGTACTTC.

The chain joins TRBV5-1 to TRBJ2-7; D ambiguous. The CDR3 has 14 amino acids. From germline, CDR1 is SGHRS and CDR2 YFSETQ. V was clipped by 6 bases and J by 2 bases, with 15 bases between them. The chain's CDR3 is CASTDRTGPYEQYF. Here the CDR3 DNA reads TGCGCCAGCACCGATCGGACGGGTCCCTACGAGCAGTACTTC.

The V gene is TRBV7-2, the J gene TRBJ2-1; TRBD1 is a possible D gene (6 bases). Trimming took off 1 base at V and 4 bases at J, with 14 bases between the two ends. Germline values: CDR1 SGHTA, CDR2 FQGNSA. This CDR3 is 16 amino acids long. The CDR3 bases are TGTGCCAGCAGCTTAGACGTGGGGGCGCGTTACAATGAGCAGTTCTTC. Translated: CASSLDVGARYNEQFF. Using reference TRBV7-2 and TRBJ2-1 for the parts outside the CDR3, the full variable domain is GAGVSQSPSNKVTEKGKDVELRCDPISGHTALYWYRQSLGQGLEFLIYFQGNSAPDKSGLPSDRFSAERTGGSVSTLTIQRTQQEDSAVYLCASSLDVGARYNEQFFGPGTRLTVL.

The chain combines TRBV7-9 with TRBJ2-6; D gene uncertain. The CDR3 contains 15 residues. CDR1 SEHNR and CDR2 FQNEAQ come from the germline V gene (reference sequence). The V end lost 5 bases, the J end lost 1 base, and 9 bases lay between the germline ends. The CDR3 sequence is CASSDSESGANVLTF. In DNA, the CDR3 is TGTGCCAGCAGCGACTCAGAATCTGGGGCCAACGTCCTGACTTTC. The full variable domain, with the rest looked up from reference TRBV7-9 and TRBJ2-6, is DTGVSQNPRHKITKRGQNVTFRCDPISEHNRLYWYRQTLGQGPEFLTYFQNEAQLEKSRLLSDRFSAERPKGSFSTLEIQRTEQGDSAMYLCASSDSESGANVLTFGAGSRLTVL.

As for this clonotype: This may come from a read error, since a much larger clone is one base off. The chain carries TRBV29-1 and TRBJ2-5; tentatively, D is TRBD1 (6 bases). Trimming shortened V by 4 bases and J by 11 bases, and 23 bases separated the two germline ends. The CDR3 is made up of 14 amino acids. Germline loops: CDR1 SQVTM, CDR2 ANQGSEA. CDR3 sequence: CSVAVGGIQGKQYF. CDR3 in DNA: TGCAGCGTTGCTGTCGGCGGTATACAGGGCAAGCAGTACTTC.

The count of this clonotype is one. This chain joins TRBV5-1 and TRBJ2-5, with 9 nucleotides matching TRBD2. CDR1 and CDR2 from the germline V gene are SGHRS and YFSETQ. This CDR3 has 16 residues. J gave up 5 bases and V 3 bases, and 11 bases lay outside the gene matches. Written as DNA, the CDR3 is TGCGCCAGCAGCTACTGTGTGGCGGGAGGGATGGAGACCCAGTACTTC. The encoded protein is CASSYCVAGGMETQYF.

This clonotype was seen repeatedly, ten times or more. V usage is TRBV11-2 and J usage is TRBJ2-3, with D possibly matching TRBD2 (6 bases). CDR3 length: 15 amino acids. V shed 3 bases and J shed 2 bases, with 12 bases lying between them. The germline V gene has CDR1 SGHAT and CDR2 FQNNGV. Here the CDR3 DNA reads TGTGCCAGCAGCTTGTTGGGGGGACCCACAGATACGCAGTATTTT. Its translation: CASSLLGGPTDTQYF.

This chain connects TRBV20-1 to TRBJ2-1; weak D call: TRBD2 (6 bases). The CDR3 runs to 15 residues. CDR1 DFQATT and CDR2 SNEGSKA come from the germline V gene (reference sequence). V gave up 0 bases and J gave up 10 bases, with 19 bases separating them. CDR3 region: CSARDLPTGGSEQFF. Written as DNA, the CDR3 is TGCAGTGCTAGAGATCTCCCTACCGGGGGAAGCGAGCAGTTCTTC.

In its sample, this clonotype was seen a few times. V and J are TRBV11-2 and TRBJ2-1, with a tentative D call TRBD1 (5 bases). Trimming left V 0 bases short and J 2 bases short, with 8 bases between. CDR1 is SGHAT, CDR2 FQNNGV, per germline. The CDR3 is made up of 15 amino acids. For the CDR3, the DNA is TGTGCCAGCAGCTTAGACAGGGTCCCCTACAATGAGCAGTTCTTC. It yields the protein CASSLDRVPYNEQFF.

The table lists this clonotype with many counts. The CDR3 sequence is CAISVQGPGQETQYF. The CDR3, as DNA: TGTGCCATCAGTGTACAGGGCCCGGGGCAGGAGACCCAGTACTTC. The chain has TRBV10-3 and TRBJ2-5; TRBD1 is a possible D gene (6 bases). V shed 4 bases and J shed 5 bases, with 17 bases lying between them. Germline assignment: CDR1 ENHRY and CDR2 SYGVKD. The CDR3 has 15 amino acids.

The J gene is TRBJ1-4, the V gene TRBV12-3 or TRBV12-4; a weak D match, TRBD1 (5 bases). CDR3 length: 14 amino acids. Trimming cost V 4 bases and J 4 bases, with 10 bases left between them. CDR3 bases: TGTGCCAGCAGTTCAAACAGGATTAATGAAAAACTGTTTTTT. Protein sequence: CASSSNRINEKLFF.

This clonotype was found a few times. V is TRBV13 and J is TRBJ1-3; D is uncertain. Germline V gene data show CDR1 as PRHDT and CDR2 as FYEKMQ (reference sequence). V was trimmed by 5 bases and J by 4 bases, leaving 12 bases between them. The CDR3 loop spans 14 amino acids. CDR3 coding DNA: TGTGCCAGCAGCGAAGGACGGTTCGGAAACACCATATATTTT. Encoded protein: CASSEGRFGNTIYF.

The chain couples TRBV3-1 to TRBJ2-1; possible D gene TRBD2, 5 bases. CDR1 and CDR2 from the germline V gene are LGHDT and YNNKEL (reference sequence). The CDR3 runs 15 residues. V gave up 1 base and J gave up 8 bases, with 15 bases separating them. The CDR3 DNA sequence: TGTGCCAGCAGCCAAGGGGCGACGGGGTCTCATGAGCAGTTCTTC. It encodes CASSQGATGSHEQFF.

The rearrangement uses TRBV5-1 and TRBJ2-5; D is unresolved. The CDR3 is 14 amino acids. Germline V gene sequence: CDR1 SGHRS, CDR2 YFSETQ. V was shortened by 3 bases and J by 1 base, with 10 bases between the two germline ends. The CDR3 DNA is TGCGCCAGCAGCTCCATCGACACCCAAGAGACCCAGTACTTC. It encodes CASSSIDTQETQYF. Full variable domain (missing parts from reference TRBV5-1 and TRBJ2-5): KAGVTQTPRYLIKTRGQQVTLSCSPISGHRSVSWYQQTPGQGLQFLFEYFSETQRNKGNFPGRFSGRQFSNSRSEMNVSTLELGDSALYLCASSSIDTQETQYFGPGTRLLVL.